This T cell receptor (beta chain) came from a study of T cell responses to AZD1222 COVID-19 vaccine. With regard to this clone: Its antigen is currently unknown.

Assay used: immunoSEQ multiplex PCR; TCRdb lists only in-frame clones, some missing. This table has more than 70,000 clones, 75% to 90% appearing once. Findings and limits, study-wide: Without day 14 samples, only post-peak T cell repertoires were studied.

Germline CDR1 is SGHRS and CDR2 is YFSETQ. This CDR3 has 13 amino acids. The V end lost 5 bases, the J end lost 2 bases, and 10 bases lay between the germline ends. The receptor was derived from an adult in good health. V usage is TRBV5-1 and J usage is TRBJ2-5, with D uncertain. Sequencing used peripheral blood, obtained on day 0 of AZD1222 vaccination. CDR3 in amino acids: CASRGVSQETQYF. CDR3 sequence (DNA): TGCGCCAGCAGGGGTGTCTCTCAAGAGACCCAGTACTTC. The complete variable domain, with remaining parts taken from reference TRBV5-1 and TRBJ2-5, reads KAGVTQTPRYLIKTRGQQVTLSCSPISGHRSVSWYQQTPGQGLQFLFEYFSETQRNKGNFPGRFSGRQFSNSRSEMNVSTLELGDSALYLCASRGVSQETQYFGPGTRLLVL.